This T cell receptor beta chain comes out of a study of blood T cell repertoires in COVID-19. Looking at the study overall: PBMCs, B-cell-depleted T cells, or T cells provided the cDNA or gDNA that made up the material.

The study assigned cohorts using participant-reported clinical history. Authors' analysis steps: By means of reference gene primer amplification, nucleated cell counts were estimated. The table came from immunoSEQ multiplex PCR; TCRdb's copy has only in-frame clones and leaves some out. V, J and clone size are those of that table, while D and trimming were read from the DNA. The sample records under 150,000 clones, roughly 88% being singletons. This clone was detected once. Germline CDR1 and CDR2: MDHEN and SYDVKM. There are 18 residues in the CDR3. Unmatched junction bases numbered 19, after V lost 6 bases and J lost 4 bases.

The specimen was PBMCs or T cells enriched from blood (not recorded which). The source of this sequence is a woman aged 30 to 39 with acute COVID-19. J is TRBJ2-3 and V is TRBV28, with TRBD2 identical over 7 bases. The DNA for the CDR3 is TGTGCCAGCAGCTTTGGAGGGAGGGCGGGAGTTTGGTCAGATACGCAGTATTTT. Its protein product is CASSFGGRAGVWSDTQYF.